These 29 T cell receptor beta chains were all obtained from the same sample, sequenced in a study of blood T cell repertoires in COVID-19. The protocol was immunoSEQ multiplex PCR, while the TCRdb copy is restricted to in-frame clones and leaves out a portion. The sample records 210,000 or so clones, roughly 80% being singletons. Specimen: peripheral blood. Receptor source: a human donor in a cohort sampled during active COVID-19.

The gene calls are TRBV28 and TRBJ2-2, with 7 bases lining up with TRBD2. There are 17 residues in the CDR3. Germline assignment: CDR1 MDHEN and CDR2 SYDVKM. V gave up 3 bases and J gave up 7 bases; unmatched junction bases: 14. In nucleotides, the CDR3 is TGTGCCAGCAGTTTTCCCCTTGGGCGGGAGATGGTCGGGGAGCTGTTTTTT. Translating gives CASSFPLGREMVGELFF.

The chain employs TRBV4-2 and TRBJ2-7; 7 nucleotides match TRBD2. Per germline, CDR1 LGHNA and CDR2 YNFKEQ. V gave up 3 bases and J gave up 1 base; unmatched junction bases: 6. This CDR3 has 15 amino acids. The CDR3 sequence: CASSQAFGGSYEQYF. In nucleotides, the CDR3 is TGTGCCAGCAGCCAGGCTTTCGGGGGGTCCTACGAGCAGTACTTC.

The chain joins TRBV27 to TRBJ2-2, with D possibly TRBD1 on 5 matching bases. Per the germline V gene, CDR1 is MNHEY and CDR2 is SMNVEV (reference sequence). Trimming took 5 bases from V and 6 from J, leaving 10 bases between them. The CDR3 totals 13 residues. This CDR3 reads CASSASGPGELFF. The CDR3 bases are TGTGCCAGCAGTGCCTCAGGGCCCGGGGAGCTGTTTTTT.

The chain couples TRBV7-9 to TRBJ1-2; 8 nucleotides align to TRBD1. This CDR3 is 15 amino acids long. CDR1 is SEHNR and CDR2 is FQNEAQ in the germline V gene (reference sequence). J was trimmed by 5 bases and V by 5 bases; bases with no gene match: 10. The CDR3 nucleotides read TGTGCCAGCAGCGACAGGGGAGCGGGTTGGTATGGCTACACCTTC. Its translation: CASSDRGAGWYGYTF.

The V call is TRBV4-2, the J call TRBJ2-3, with TRBD2 identical over 13 bases. CDR1 and CDR2 (germline): LGHNA, YNFKEQ. The CDR3 length is 16 residues. Trimming at V came to 4 bases and at J to 6 bases, leaving 7 bases not matched to a gene. CDR3 sequence reads: CASSPGLAGRDDTQYF. CDR3 nucleotides: TGTGCCAGCAGCCCGGGACTAGCGGGACGGGACGATACGCAGTATTTT.

V gene TRBV10-2 combines with J gene TRBJ1-6, with D uncertain. CDR3 length: 13 amino acids. The ends were cut back, 4 bases at V and 14 bases at J, with 15 bases in the middle. Germline loops: CDR1 WSHSY, CDR2 SAAADI. CDR3 in amino acids: CASSVQSVQALHF. CDR3 nucleotides: TGCGCCAGCAGTGTACAGTCGGTTCAGGCCCTCCACTTT.

The chain combines TRBV11-3 with TRBJ2-1; D gene unclear. Germline lookup yields CDR1 SGHNT and CDR2 YENEEA. The V gene lost 11 bases and the J gene lost 8 bases, with 10 bases spanning the gap. The CDR3 length is 10 residues. The CDR3 is CARAPHEQFF. CDR3 nucleotide sequence: TGTGCCCGCGCGCCTCATGAGCAGTTCTTC.

To note about this clone: Other DNA sequences in the same sample also yield this CDR3. The chain is built from TRBV30 and TRBJ2-7; TRBD1 matches 7 bases. CDR3 size: 13 residues. Per the germline V gene, CDR1 is GTSNPN and CDR2 is SVGIG (reference sequence). V lost 2 bases and J lost 0; bases outside the gene matches: 1. The CDR3 here is CAWSRDSSYEQYV. The CDR3 bases are TGTGCCTGGAGTCGGGACAGCTCCTACGAGCAGTACGTC.

The chain uses TRBV5-5 and TRBJ1-3; D may be TRBD1 (5 bases). The germline CDR1 and CDR2 sequences are SGHKS and YYEKEE (reference sequence). This CDR3 is built from 14 residues. Deletions cut 1 base from V and 4 bases from J, with 9 bases between. In DNA form, the CDR3 reads TGTGCCAGCAGCTTGATAGACAGCGGAAACACCATATATTTT. This codes for CASSLIDSGNTIYF.

In this sample, this clone turned up many times. Other DNA variants within this sample encode the same CDR3. The chain uses TRBV9 and TRBJ2-1, with a weak D call TRBD2 (6 bases). This CDR3 contains 12 residues. Per germline, CDR1 SGDLS and CDR2 YYNGEE. V was trimmed by 2 bases and J by 10 bases, leaving 10 bases between them. The DNA of the CDR3 is TGTGCCAGCAGCGTCGGGGGAGGAGAGCAGTTCTTC. Translating gives CASSVGGGEQFF. The variable domain in full, with the rest retrieved from reference TRBV9 and TRBJ2-1, is DSGVTQTPKHLITATGQRVTLRCSPRSGDLSVYWYQQSLDQGLQFLIQYYNGEERAKGNILERFSAQQFPDLHSELNLSSLELGDSALYFCASSVGGGEQFFGPGTRLTVL.

The V and J genes are TRBV6-2 or TRBV6-3 and TRBJ1-1; 7 bases fit TRBD1. Germline-derived CDR1 and CDR2 are MNHEY and SVGEGT. This CDR3 is built from 15 residues. V lost 6 bases, J lost 4 bases, and 11 bases stayed unmatched. CDR3 sequence: CASSPRTGVGTEAFF. The CDR3 nucleotides are TGTGCCAGCAGCCCACGTACAGGGGTTGGCACTGAAGCTTTCTTT.

This clone was seen a few times. The chain couples TRBV27 to TRBJ1-2; 9 bases fit TRBD1. The germline V gene has CDR1 MNHEY and CDR2 SMNVEV (reference sequence). CDR3 length equals 16 residues. V shed 4 bases, J shed 8 bases, and the junction held 14 bases outside the gene matches. The chain's CDR3 is CASSSQGARLVEGYTF. The DNA of the CDR3 is TGTGCCAGCAGTTCACAGGGGGCGCGTCTTGTAGAAGGCTACACCTTC.

This clone was observed once. The V call is TRBV27, the J call TRBJ2-1; possibly TRBD2 for D (6 bases). V was pared by 3 bases and J by 6 bases, with 15 bases between. The CDR3 has 15 residues. Germline V gene data show CDR1 as MNHEY and CDR2 as SMNVEV (reference sequence). CDR3 region: CASSLFGEEPNEQFF. The CDR3 DNA sequence: TGTGCCAGCAGTTTGTTCGGGGAGGAACCCAATGAGCAGTTCTTC.

The genes are TRBV19 and TRBJ2-2, with 9 bases matching TRBD1. Germline V gene sequence: CDR1 LNHDA, CDR2 SQIVND (reference sequence). The CDR3 is 17 residues long. V dropped 1 base and J dropped 3; count of bases not matched to a gene: 6. CDR3 sequence (DNA): TGTGCCAGTAGTATAGCGGTCAGGACAGGGGACACCGGGGAGCTGTTTTTT. Residues: CASSIAVRTGDTGELFF. The whole variable domain, remainder taken from reference TRBV19 and TRBJ2-2, is DGGITQSPKYLFRKEGQNVTLSCEQNLNHDAMYWYRQDPGQGLRLIYYSQIVNDFQKGDIAEGYSVSREKKESFPLTVTSAQKNPTAFYLCASSIAVRTGDTGELFFGEGSRLTVL.

The chain joins TRBV5-1 to TRBJ2-3, with D uncertain. CDR1 is SGHRS, CDR2 YFSETQ, per germline. This CDR3 contains 15 residues. With 2 bases removed from V and 1 base from J, the gap between germline ends came to 11 bases. CDR3 nucleotide sequence: TGCGCCAGCAGCTTCCTAGGCTTCGGCACAGATACGCAGTATTTT. Translation: CASSFLGFGTDTQYF.

The genes are TRBV5-1 and TRBJ1-1, with 7 bases fitting TRBD1. There are 13 residues in the CDR3. In germline, CDR1 is SGHRS, CDR2 YFSETQ. V shed 4 bases, J shed 1 base, and the junction held 1 base outside the gene matches. CDR3 in amino acids: CASSQGENTEAFF. The CDR3 DNA follows: TGCGCCAGCAGCCAGGGGGAGAACACTGAAGCTTTCTTT.

This clone came up once. This chain joins TRBV20-1 and TRBJ2-7, with D uncertain. The CDR3 length is 11 residues. Germline-derived CDR1 and CDR2 are DFQATT and SNEGSKA (reference sequence). Trimming left V 4 bases short and J 0 bases short, with 4 bases between. The CDR3 nucleotides read TGCAGTGCTACCAACTCCTACGAGCAGTACGTC. This sequence encodes CSATNSYEQYV.

The rearrangement links TRBV5-5 to TRBJ1-5; D gene unclear. The CDR3 runs 14 residues. Germline assignment: CDR1 SGHKS and CDR2 YYEKEE (reference sequence). The ends were cut back, 0 bases at V and 0 bases at J, with 4 bases in the middle. In DNA form, the CDR3 reads TGTGCCAGCAGCTTGGACGGTAGCAATCAGCCCCAGCATTTT. Translation gives CASSLDGSNQPQHF.

This chain uses TRBV3-1 (or the pseudogene TRBV3-2) with TRBJ1-6; a possible D gene is TRBD1 (5 bases). CDR1 is LGHDT and CDR2 is YNNKEL in the germline V gene (reference sequence). This CDR3 spans 18 amino acids. The V end lost 1 base, the J end lost 0 bases, and 13 bases lay between the germline ends. The CDR3 DNA sequence: TGTGCCAGCAGCCAAGGGACATTTAGAAGCTCCTATAATTCACCCCTCCACTTT. Translation: CASSQGTFRSSYNSPLHF.

The chain is built from TRBV12-3 or TRBV12-4 and TRBJ1-2; the D is unclear. The CDR3 consists of 13 residues. The V and J ends lost 3 bases and 2 bases respectively, with 7 bases between them. The CDR3 DNA follows: TGTGCCAGCAGTTTCGACAAAAACTATGGCTACACCTTC. It codes for CASSFDKNYGYTF.

This chain connects TRBV2 to TRBJ2-5; possible D gene TRBD1, 6 bases. V was pared by 4 bases and J by 1 base, with 10 bases between. This CDR3 has 14 amino acids. Per germline, CDR1 SNHLY and CDR2 FYNNEI. This chain's CDR3 is CASSGTGPQETQYF. CDR3 DNA sequence: TGTGCCAGCAGTGGTACAGGGCCCCAAGAGACCCAGTACTTC.

This sequence joins TRBV6-5 and TRBJ2-1, with 8 bases fitting TRBD2. The germline V gene encodes CDR1 MNHEY and CDR2 SVGAGI. V lost 7 bases, J lost 7 bases, and 12 bases stayed unmatched. This CDR3 contains 15 residues. The CDR3 region is CASNIRGTSGNEQFF. As DNA, the CDR3 is TGTGCCAGCAATATCCGTGGTACTAGCGGAAATGAGCAGTTCTTC.

The rearrangement joins TRBV19 to TRBJ2-6; weak D call: TRBD1 (6 bases). Germline V gene sequence: CDR1 LNHDA, CDR2 SQIVND (reference sequence). V lost 5 bases and J 4 bases, leaving 15 bases between the germline ends. This CDR3 is built from 16 residues. Here the CDR3 DNA reads TGTGCCAGTAGTGCCCCAGGGGAAACCGGGGCCAACGTCCTGACTTTC. As protein: CASSAPGETGANVLTF.

This chain uses TRBV19 with TRBJ1-5, with D perhaps matching TRBD1 (6 bases). V shed 9 bases and J shed 3 bases, with 12 bases lying between them. The germline CDR1 and CDR2 sequences are LNHDA and SQIVND (reference sequence). The CDR3 loop spans 13 amino acids. The CDR3 coding sequence is TGTGCCAGCAACAGGGATTTCAATCAGCCCCAGCATTTT. Protein: CASNRDFNQPQHF.

The chain joins TRBV3-1 (or the pseudogene TRBV3-2) to TRBJ1-1; D is undetermined. V was trimmed by 2 bases and J by 6 bases, leaving 16 bases between them. CDR1 is LGHDT, CDR2 YNNKEL, per germline (reference sequence). CDR3 length: 15 amino acids. CDR3 in DNA: TGTGCCAGCAGCCAATCGATCCGCCAGGTGGCTGAAGCTTTCTTT. Its translation is CASSQSIRQVAEAFF.

V is TRBV5-1 and J is TRBJ1-1; unclear D gene. The CDR3 contains 13 residues. V shed 4 bases and J shed 4 bases, with 11 bases lying between them. Germline V CDR1 and CDR2: SGHRS, YFSETQ. CDR3 amino acids: CASSVEFVTEAFF. CDR3 nucleotide sequence: TGCGCCAGCAGCGTGGAATTCGTCACTGAAGCTTTCTTT. Based on the CDR3 plus reference TRBV5-1 and TRBJ1-1, the full variable domain is KAGVTQTPRYLIKTRGQQVTLSCSPISGHRSVSWYQQTPGQGLQFLFEYFSETQRNKGNFPGRFSGRQFSNSRSEMNVSTLELGDSALYLCASSVEFVTEAFFGQGTRLTVV.

The chain has TRBV3-1 (or the pseudogene TRBV3-2) and TRBJ2-5; TRBD1 matches at 7 bases. With 2 bases clipped from V and 5 bases from J, the junction kept 5 bases outside the gene matches. The CDR3 loop spans 14 amino acids. The V gene's germline CDR1 is LGHDT and CDR2 YNNKEL (reference sequence). DNA for the CDR3: TGTGCCAGCAGCCAATTCAGGGGGATCGAGACCCAGTACTTC. Protein sequence: CASSQFRGIETQYF.

The rearrangement uses TRBV3-1 (or the pseudogene TRBV3-2) and TRBJ2-1, with D possibly being TRBD2 (7 bases). CDR3 length: 15 residues. Germline loops: CDR1 LGHDT, CDR2 YNNKEL (reference sequence). V lost 2 bases and J 8 bases, leaving 16 bases between the germline ends. DNA for the CDR3: TGTGCCAGCAGCCAACTTAGGGGGGGGCCTGATGAGCAGTTCTTC. Its protein is CASSQLRGGPDEQFF.

The CDR3 reads CASSLTSGSFSDTQYF. CDR3 nucleotides: TGTGCCAGCAGCTTAACTAGCGGGAGCTTTTCGGATACGCAGTATTTT. V is TRBV7-2 and J is TRBJ2-3; 11 bases align to TRBD2. Germline CDR1 and CDR2: SGHTA and FQGNSA. The CDR3 sequence is 16 residues long. With V trimmed by 2 bases and J by 6 bases, 7 bases remained unmatched.